A selection of T cell receptor beta chains follows, all from one sample in a study of Ad26.COV2.S vaccination and SARS-CoV-2 variants. Profiled with immunoSEQ multiplex PCR; TCRdb holds only in-frame clones, not every one. The data show about 470,000 clones, 90% seen once. The sequences come from peripheral blood, collected in a trial of Ad26.COV2.S vaccine versus placebo. The receptors shown here come from a person aged 18-60 years who received the Ad26.COV2.S COVID-19 vaccine or a placebo. CDR3s include the opening cysteine and the closing phenylalanine or tryptophan. A D gene is named only where the DNA matches it firmly. Not every row has a clone size; where given, it reads once, few, many or a size class.

D | J | size | V | CDR3 | DNA
TRBD2 | TRBJ2-3 | NA | TRBV4-1 | CASSQATSGSPDTQYF | TGCGCCAGCAGCCAAGCGACTAGCGGGAGTCCAGATACGCAGTATTTT
NA | TRBJ1-5 | NA | TRBV28 | CASSSVRPNQPQHF | TGTGCCAGCAGTTCGGTCCGACCCAATCAGCCCCAGCATTTT
TRBD2 | TRBJ2-1 | NA | TRBV13 | CASSTAASGDSSYNEQFF | TGTGCCAGCAGCACGGCCGCTAGCGGGGATAGCTCCTACAATGAGCAGTTCTTC
TRBD2 | TRBJ2-2 | NA | TRBV4-2 | CASSQDDSGRPNTGELFF | TGTGCCAGCAGCCAAGATGACAGCGGGAGGCCAAACACCGGGGAGCTGTTTTTT
TRBD2 | TRBJ2-1 | NA | TRBV6-4 | CASKRVASGSKDEQFF | TGTGCCAGCAAGAGGGTGGCTAGCGGGAGTAAGGATGAGCAGTTCTTC
NA | TRBJ2-7 | NA | TRBV3-1/TRBV3-2 | CASSPGGPYEQYF | TGTGCCAGCAGCCCAGGGGGGCCCTACGAGCAGTACTTC
TRBD2 | TRBJ2-4 | NA | TRBV15 | CATSTYSGRDKNIQYF | TGTGCCACCAGCACCTATAGCGGGAGGGATAAAAACATTCAGTACTTC
NA | TRBJ1-2 | NA | TRBV4-3 | CASSQAGEINYGYTF | TGCGCCAGCAGCCAAGCGGGGGAAATTAACTATGGCTACACCTTC
NA | TRBJ2-5 | NA | TRBV6-2/TRBV6-3 | CASSWGQKETQYF | TGTGCCAGCAGTTGGGGGCAGAAAGAGACCCAGTACTTC
TRBD2 | TRBJ2-7 | once | TRBV29-1 | CSVQPELAGLQEQYF | TGCAGCGTGCAACCCGAACTAGCGGGACTTCAGGAGCAGTACTTC
NA | TRBJ2-7 | NA | TRBV3-1/TRBV3-2 | CASSREVRGYEQYF | TGTGCCAGCAGCCGAGAAGTGCGGGGCTACGAGCAGTACTTC
TRBD1 | TRBJ2-7 | once | TRBV20-1 | CSVPGQAEQYF | TGCAGTGTCCCCGGACAGGCCGAGCAGTACTTC
NA | TRBJ2-7 | NA | TRBV30 | CAWSGRNYEQYF | TGTGCCTGGAGTGGCAGAAACTACGAGCAGTACTTC
NA | TRBJ2-2 | NA | TRBV5-5 | CASSLDFGGATAGELFF | TGTGCCAGCAGCTTGGATTTCGGGGGCGCAACCGCCGGGGAGCTGTTTTTT
TRBD2 | TRBJ2-7 | NA | TRBV7-6 | CASSLVPGRARNEQYF | TGTGCCAGCAGCTTAGTCCCCGGGAGGGCGCGAAACGAGCAGTACTTC
NA | TRBJ1-4 | NA | TRBV6-6 | CASSYRGGLGEKLFF | TGTGCCAGCAGTTATCGGGGAGGCCTTGGCGAAAAACTGTTTTTT
TRBD2 | TRBJ2-1 | once | TRBV27 | CASSLPGLAYEQFF | TGTGCCAGCAGTTTACCGGGACTAGCATATGAGCAGTTCTTC
NA | TRBJ1-6 | few | TRBV7-9 | CASSLGSPLHF | TGTGCCAGCAGCTTAGGTTCACCCCTCCACTTT
TRBD1 | TRBJ2-4 | NA | TRBV14 | CASSQVGTGANIQYF | TGTGCCAGCAGCCAAGTTGGGACAGGGGCTAACATTCAGTACTTC
NA | TRBJ2-3 | NA | TRBV3-1/TRBV3-2 | CASSPGFTDTQYF | TGTGCCAGCAGCCCAGGGTTCACAGATACGCAGTATTTT
NA | TRBJ2-7 | NA | TRBV12-2 | CASRPRIIDF | TGTGCAAGTCGCCCCCGGATAATAGACTTC